These T cell receptor beta chains were read from a single sample in a study of T cells in Graves' hyperthyroidism and ophthalmopathy. TCRdb independently ran MiXCR on the multiplex PCR reads; one entry per CDR3 protein. The repertoire consists of fewer than 500,000 distinct CDR3 sequences, with around an eighth occurring once and the leading ten covering around 21%. The specimen was blood. The receptors stem from a young man with Graves' hyperthyroidism that later progressed to Graves' ophthalmopathy. Each CDR3 is given with its conserved first and last residue. The D gene is left open where the match is weak. The size field is filled for only some rows; it gives once, few, many or a size class.

d_call j_call v_call clone_size cdr3_aa cdr3_nt
TRBD1 TRBJ2-1 TRBV12-3/TRBV12-4 many CASSLGDRGLNEQFF TGTGCCAGCAGTTTAGGGGACAGGGGGCTCAATGAGCAGTTCTTC
TRBD2 TRBJ2-5 TRBV6-1 many CASRTSGGSETQYF TGTGCCAGCAGAACTAGCGGGGGTTCGGAGACCCAGTACTTC
NA TRBJ1-4 TRBV28 many CASSPPGSGDGKLFF TGTGCCAGCAGTCCTCCGGGTTCTGGGGACGGAAAACTGTTTTTT
TRBD1 TRBJ1-2 TRBV28 many CASSGRDRGPSAYGYTF TGTGCCAGCAGTGGCCGGGACAGGGGCCCTTCTGCCTATGGCTACACCTTC
NA TRBJ2-1 TRBV7-3 few CASSLMGLRGEQFF TGTGCCAGCAGCTTAATGGGGCTAAGGGGTGAGCAGTTCTTC
NA TRBJ2-1 TRBV24-1 many CATSVPGQSSYNEQFF TGTGCCACCAGTGTTCCAGGGCAAAGCTCCTACAATGAGCAGTTCTTC
NA TRBJ1-5 TRBV19 NA CASSILLGGAGQPQHF TGTGCCAGTAGTATTTTGTTGGGGGGGGCGGGTCAGCCCCAGCATTTT
NA TRBJ1-2 TRBV27 few CASRLKSPGYGYTF TGTGCCAGCAGATTAAAGAGCCCGGGCTATGGCTACACCTTC
NA TRBJ2-1 TRBV6-1 NA CASRTRTVNEQFF TGTGCCAGCAGGACGAGGACAGTCAATGAGCAGTTCTTC
NA TRBJ2-1 TRBV7-9 many CASSLTSRHNEQFF TGTGCCAGCAGCCTGACTAGTCGCCACAATGAGCAGTTCTTC
NA TRBJ1-5 TRBV20-1 NA CSASGPANQPQHF TGCAGTGCTAGCGGGCCTGCCAATCAGCCCCAGCATTTT
NA TRBJ1-2 TRBV5-6 few CASSSTGSGGYTF TGTGCCAGCAGCTCAACGGGGAGCGGCGGCTACACCTTC
NA TRBJ2-7 TRBV6-5 NA CASSYSLGHAYEQYF TGTGCCAGCAGTTATAGCCTCGGACATGCCTACGAGCAGTACTTC
NA TRBJ1-1 TRBV6-6 many CASSYVNTEAFF TGTGCCAGCAGTTACGTGAACACTGAAGCTTTCTTT
TRBD1 TRBJ1-2 TRBV6-1 NA CASSEAPGGNYGYTF TGTGCCAGCAGTGAAGCACCAGGGGGGAACTATGGCTACACCTTC
NA TRBJ2-2 TRBV25-1 few CASRSLQARELFF TGTGCCAGCAGATCCCTCCAAGCCCGGGAGCTGTTTTTT
NA TRBJ2-6 TRBV5-1 many CASSLHSSGANVLTF TGCGCCAGCAGCCTGCATAGCTCTGGGGCCAACGTCCTGACTTTC
NA TRBJ1-1 TRBV5-1 many CASSSAQLSEAFF TGCGCCAGCAGCTCCGCTCAGCTGTCTGAAGCTTTCTTT
NA TRBJ2-7 TRBV20-1 many CSASGGRSYEQYF TGCAGTGCTAGCGGGGGGCGCTCCTACGAGCAGTACTTC
TRBD1 TRBJ1-2 TRBV6-1 NA CASSTDRGVYGYTF TGTGCCAGCAGCACAGACAGGGGAGTATATGGCTACACCTTC
NA TRBJ2-7 TRBV7-2 few CASSLVDGVEQYF TGTGCCAGCAGCTTAGTTGACGGGGTCGAGCAGTACTTC
NA TRBJ2-7 TRBV11-3 many CASSLGATDSYEQYF TGTGCCAGCAGCTTAGGGGCGACGGACTCCTACGAGCAGTACTTC
NA TRBJ1-1 TRBV4-2 few CASSQEMNTEAFF TGTGCCAGCAGCCAAGAAATGAACACTGAAGCTTTCTTT
NA TRBJ2-7 TRBV6-1 many CASSPKVGDLHEQYF TGTGCCAGCAGTCCTAAAGTCGGGGATCTCCACGAGCAGTACTTC
NA TRBJ2-4 TRBV11-2 many CASSLNGGLAKNIQYF TGTGCCAGCAGCTTAAATGGGGGATTAGCCAAAAACATTCAGTACTTC
NA TRBJ1-5 TRBV6-1 NA CASTDDQGAVKNQPQHF TGTGCCAGCACCGATGACCAGGGTGCGGTAAAGAATCAGCCCCAGCATTTT
TRBD2 TRBJ2-2 TRBV19 NA CASTNSAGGRITGELFF TGTGCCAGTACCAATTCAGCGGGGGGGCGGATCACCGGGGAGCTGTTTTTT
NA TRBJ1-2 TRBV29-1 few CSASRANYGYTF TGCAGCGCCAGTAGGGCTAACTATGGCTACACCTTC
TRBD1 TRBJ1-6 TRBV20-1 many CSAREDRVNSPLHF TGCAGTGCTAGAGAGGACAGGGTTAATTCACCCCTCCACTTT
TRBD1 TRBJ1-5 TRBV5-1 few CASSFRDRAFFRPQHF TGCGCCAGCAGTTTTCGGGACAGAGCCTTCTTCAGGCCCCAGCATTTT
TRBD1 TRBJ2-5 TRBV10-1 NA CASSGTGTKETQYF TGCGCCAGCAGTGGGACAGGAACGAAAGAGACCCAGTACTTC
TRBD1 TRBJ1-2 TRBV28 many CASSSSTGVGNYGYTF TGTGCCAGCAGTTCTTCCACAGGGGTAGGGAACTATGGCTACACCTTC
NA TRBJ1-6 TRBV6-1 NA CASSDRRNPPLHF TGTGCCAGCAGTGACAGACGAAATCCACCCCTCCACTTT
TRBD2 TRBJ2-3 TRBV20-1 NA CSASGWAGGPPEQYF TGCAGTGCCTCCGGTTGGGCGGGGGGGCCCCCGGAGCAGTATTTT
TRBD1 TRBJ2-5 TRBV2 many CAIARGGETQYF TGTGCCATCGCGAGAGGGGGCGAGACCCAGTACTTC
NA TRBJ1-6 TRBV12-3/TRBV12-4 many CASSFWQDNSPLHF TGTGCCAGCAGTTTTTGGCAAGATAATTCACCCCTCCACTTT
NA TRBJ1-1 TRBV18 many CASSPQERNTEAFF TGTGCCAGCTCACCACAGGAAAGGAACACTGAAGCTTTCTTT
TRBD2 TRBJ2-3 TRBV11-2 many CASSSSLAGGTDTQYF TGTGCCAGCAGCTCCTCATTAGCGGGGGGTACAGATACGCAGTATTTT
NA TRBJ1-2 TRBV11-3 many CASSPGGSVGNGYTF TGTGCCAGCAGCCCCGGAGGGAGTGTAGGTAATGGCTACACCTTC
TRBD2 TRBJ2-5 TRBV7-2 many CASSLAELAGGETQYF TGTGCCAGCAGCTTAGCAGAACTAGCGGGGGGTGAGACCCAGTACTTC
NA TRBJ2-1 TRBV20-1 many CSSRSSYNEQFF TGCAGTTCCCGGAGCTCCTACAATGAGCAGTTCTTC
TRBD1 TRBJ1-5 TRBV19 NA CASTPDRLRNQPQHF TGTGCCAGTACCCCGGACAGGTTACGGAATCAGCCCCAGCATTTT
NA TRBJ2-7 TRBV11-3 many CASSSPLWHYEQYF TGTGCCAGCAGCTCCCCACTATGGCACTACGAGCAGTACTTC
NA TRBJ1-2 TRBV28 many CASSGPDGYGYTF TGTGCCAGCAGTGGTCCGGACGGCTATGGCTACACCTTC
NA TRBJ1-3 TRBV29-1 NA CSVAGQEGPGNTIYF TGCAGCGTTGCAGGTCAGGAGGGCCCCGGAAACACCATATATTTT
TRBD1 TRBJ1-2 TRBV28 many CASSLGQGTPFGYTF TGTGCCAGCAGTTTGGGACAGGGGACCCCCTTTGGCTACACCTTC
TRBD2 TRBJ2-1 TRBV7-8 many CASRHITSGGQNEQFF TGTGCCAGCAGACATATTACTAGCGGGGGGCAGAATGAGCAGTTCTTC
NA TRBJ2-4 TRBV11-2 many CASSLPKSGNIQYF TGTGCCAGCAGCTTACCGAAGTCAGGGAACATTCAGTACTTC
TRBD2 TRBJ2-3 TRBV13 few CASSLGTSGAPDTQYF TGTGCCAGCAGCTTAGGTACTAGCGGGGCCCCAGATACGCAGTATTTT
NA TRBJ2-2 TRBV10-3 few CAISAGQNTGELFF TGTGCCATCAGTGCAGGGCAGAACACCGGGGAGCTGTTTTTT